The sequence of this T cell receptor (beta chain) was determined in a study of Ad26.COV2.S vaccination and SARS-CoV-2 variants. Study summary: The authors gave Ad26.COV2.S intramuscularly, either once or twice 56 days apart.

In its sample, this clone was seen a few times. Documented treatment: some 20 received Ad26.COV2.S at low or high dose, single or two shots; several received placebo; per-sample allocation not given. Sampling was performed 63 days after the first vaccine or placebo injection. The table came from immunoSEQ multiplex PCR; TCRdb's copy has only in-frame clones and leaves some out. Among hundreds of thousands of clones listed, around 90% were seen once. The clonotype originates from a person aged 18-65 years who received the Ad26.COV2.S COVID-19 vaccine or a placebo. The specimen was peripheral blood, collected in a trial of Ad26.COV2.S vaccine versus placebo.

The CDR3 region is CASSQGLAGGDNEQFF. The CDR3 DNA reads TGCGCCAGCAGCCAGGGACTAGCGGGAGGGGACAATGAGCAGTTCTTC. The chain links TRBV5-1 to TRBJ2-1; 16 bases agree with TRBD2. Trimming removed 4 bases from V and 5 bases from J; junction bases left unmatched: 3. This CDR3 is 16 amino acids long. Germline CDR1 and CDR2: SGHRS and YFSETQ.